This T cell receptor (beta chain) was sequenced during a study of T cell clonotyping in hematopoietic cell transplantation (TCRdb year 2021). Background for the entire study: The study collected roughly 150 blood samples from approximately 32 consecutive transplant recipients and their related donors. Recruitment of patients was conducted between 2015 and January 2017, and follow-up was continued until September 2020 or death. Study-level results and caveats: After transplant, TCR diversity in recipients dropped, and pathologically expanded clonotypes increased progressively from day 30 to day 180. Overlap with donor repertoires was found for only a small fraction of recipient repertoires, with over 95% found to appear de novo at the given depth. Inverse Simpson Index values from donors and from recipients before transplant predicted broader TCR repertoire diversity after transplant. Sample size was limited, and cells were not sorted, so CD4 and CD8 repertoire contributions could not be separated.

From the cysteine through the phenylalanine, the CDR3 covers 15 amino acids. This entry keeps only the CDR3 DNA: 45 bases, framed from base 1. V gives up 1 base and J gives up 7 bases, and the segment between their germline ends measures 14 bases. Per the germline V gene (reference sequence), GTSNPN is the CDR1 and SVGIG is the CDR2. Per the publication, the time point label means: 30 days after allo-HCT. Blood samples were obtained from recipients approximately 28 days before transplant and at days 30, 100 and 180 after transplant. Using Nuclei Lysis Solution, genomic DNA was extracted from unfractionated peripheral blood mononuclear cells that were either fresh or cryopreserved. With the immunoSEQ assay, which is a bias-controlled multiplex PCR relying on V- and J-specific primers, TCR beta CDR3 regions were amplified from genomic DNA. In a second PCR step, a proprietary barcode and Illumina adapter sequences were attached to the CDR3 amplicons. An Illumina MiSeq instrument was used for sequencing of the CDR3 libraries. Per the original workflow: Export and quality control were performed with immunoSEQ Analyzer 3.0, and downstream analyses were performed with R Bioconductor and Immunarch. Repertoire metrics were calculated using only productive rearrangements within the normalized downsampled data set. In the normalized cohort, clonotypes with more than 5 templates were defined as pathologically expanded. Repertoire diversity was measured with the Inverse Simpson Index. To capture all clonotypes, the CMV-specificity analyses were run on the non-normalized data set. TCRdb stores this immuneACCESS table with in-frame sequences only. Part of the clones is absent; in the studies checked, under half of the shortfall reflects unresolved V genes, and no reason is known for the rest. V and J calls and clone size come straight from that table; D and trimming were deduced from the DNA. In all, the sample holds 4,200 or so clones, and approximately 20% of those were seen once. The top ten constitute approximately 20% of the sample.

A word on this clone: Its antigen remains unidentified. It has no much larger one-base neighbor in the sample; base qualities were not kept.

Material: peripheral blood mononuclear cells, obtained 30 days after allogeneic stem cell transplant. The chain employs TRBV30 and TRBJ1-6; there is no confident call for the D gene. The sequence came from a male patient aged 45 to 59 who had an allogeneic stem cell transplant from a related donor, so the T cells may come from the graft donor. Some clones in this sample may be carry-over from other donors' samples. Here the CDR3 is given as CAWSGGTRINSPLHF. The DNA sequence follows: TGTGCCTGGAGTGGGGGAACCCGCATCAATTCACCCCTCCACTTT.